One sample yielded the 12 T cell receptor beta chains listed below, sequenced in a study of CD8+CD57+ T cells in acquired aplastic anemia. Those patients picked for sequencing had displayed CD8+CD57+ cell expansion on flow cytometry. Genomic DNA acted as the template from which TCR beta VDJ combination and CDR3 sequence profiling were carried out. MiXCR, run by TCRdb on the reads, gives a single entry per CDR3 protein. The repertoire holds approximately 470,000 distinct CDR3 sequences, with around a third as singletons. Sequencing was performed on sorted CD4+, CD8+, or CD8+CD57+ T cells (not recorded which) from PBMCs. The receptors originated from a human donor with aplastic anemia.

This clonotype appeared many times. The genes are TRBV10-3 and TRBJ2-5; D unresolved. The CDR3 is 15 amino acids. Trimming pared 3 bases from V and 3 bases from J, leaving 14 bases between. Germline CDR1 is ENHRY and CDR2 is SYGVKD. This CDR3 is CAISDPGLPKETQYF. CDR3 nucleotides: TGTGCCATCAGTGACCCAGGTCTGCCCAAAGAGACCCAGTACTTC.

Ten or more counts support this clonotype. This CDR3 is CASSIRPQPDTQYF. CDR3 in DNA: TGTGCCAGTAGTATACGACCCCAGCCAGATACGCAGTATTTT. The J gene is TRBJ2-3, the V gene TRBV19; the D is unclear. CDR1 and CDR2 from the germline V gene are LNHDA and SQIVND (reference sequence). V lost 2 bases and J lost 4, with 10 bases in between. The CDR3 extends over 14 amino acids.

As for this clonotype: A read error is possible here, since a much larger clone lies one base away. The rearrangement joins TRBV19 to TRBJ1-2, with D unclear. The CDR3 contains 11 residues. From germline, CDR1 is LNHDA and CDR2 SQIVND (reference sequence). The germline V and J ends were trimmed by 11 bases and 8 bases, with 15 bases remaining between them. The chain's CDR3 is CACMTSGGYTF. CDR3 nucleotides: TGTGCCTGTATGACGAGTGGCGGCTACACCTTC. Combining the CDR3 with reference TRBV19 and TRBJ1-2 gives the whole variable domain DGGITQSPKYLFRKEGQNVTLSCEQNLNHDAMYWYRQDPGQGLRLIYYSQIVNDFQKGDIAEGYSVSREKKESFPLTVTSAQKNPTAFYLCACMTSGGYTFGSGTRLTVV.

The rearrangement uses TRBV7-6 and TRBJ2-7, with D tentatively TRBD1 or TRBD2 (6 bases each). The germline V and J ends were trimmed by 2 bases and 2 bases, with 22 bases remaining between them. From germline, CDR1 is SGHVS and CDR2 FNYEAQ. The CDR3 runs 18 residues. The DNA of the CDR3 is TGTGCCAGCAGCTTATTCCCAACTCTAGGGGGGTTAGCCTACGAGCAGTACTTC. Translated, it gives CASSLFPTLGGLAYEQYF.

The sample holds a few counts of this clonotype. The rearrangement joins TRBV20-1 to TRBJ2-2; 8 nucleotides agree with TRBD2. Germline V lookup: CDR1 DFQATT, CDR2 SNEGSKA (reference sequence). Trimming at V came to 3 bases and at J to 5 bases, leaving 8 bases not matched to a gene. CDR3 length: 15 amino acids. CDR3 loop: CSASRAGGGTGELFF. The CDR3 DNA reads TGCAGTGCTAGTAGGGCGGGAGGTGGTACCGGGGAGCTGTTTTTT.

V and J are TRBV11-1 and TRBJ2-1; D possibly corresponds to TRBD1 (6 bases). The CDR3 is 16 residues long. Germline V CDR1 and CDR2: SGHAT, FQDESV (reference sequence). Trimming left V 4 bases short and J 2 bases short, with 15 bases between. The CDR3 region is CASSSFRGRAYNEQFF. CDR3 nucleotide sequence: TGTGCCAGCAGCTCTTTCAGGGGAAGAGCCTACAATGAGCAGTTCTTC.

This clonotype was counted between two and nine times. With a much larger clone just one base away, this may be a read error. The gene calls are TRBV9 and TRBJ2-3; the D is unclear. This CDR3 spans 12 amino acids. The V gene lost 0 bases and the J gene lost 3 bases, with 2 bases spanning the gap. In germline, CDR1 is SGDLS, CDR2 YYNGEE. CDR3 residues: CASSVETDTQYF. Here the CDR3 DNA reads TGTGCCAGCAGCGTAGAGACAGATACGCAGTATTTT.

This clonotype was detected many times. V usage is TRBV2 and J usage is TRBJ1-1; no clear D. Deletions cut 3 bases from V and 4 bases from J, with 12 bases between. The CDR3 length is 14 residues. CDR1 and CDR2 (germline): SNHLY, FYNNEI. DNA for the CDR3: TGTGCCAGCAGTGACGAGGCATGGGGCACTGAAGCTTTCTTT. Its protein is CASSDEAWGTEAFF.

This clonotype was found a few times. This CDR3 reads CSARDQGAGSGNTIYF. Here the CDR3 DNA reads TGCAGTGCTAGAGATCAGGGGGCAGGGTCCGGAAACACCATATATTTT. This chain joins TRBV20-1 and TRBJ1-3; TRBD1 matches 8 bases. The CDR3 covers 16 residues. CDR1 is DFQATT and CDR2 is SNEGSKA in the germline V gene (reference sequence). V was clipped by 0 bases and J by 4 bases; unmatched bases: 8.

This clonotype was counted ten times or more. V and J are TRBV2 and TRBJ1-6; tentatively, D is TRBD1 (5 bases). CDR1 and CDR2 (germline): SNHLY, FYNNEI. The CDR3 is 13 residues long. The V gene lost 6 bases and the J gene lost 6 bases, with 9 bases spanning the gap. CDR3 DNA: TGTGCCAGCAGCCCGGGGCCTAATTCACCCCTCCACTTT. Residues: CASSPGPNSPLHF.

This clonotype was counted a single time. The rearrangement links TRBV29-1 to TRBJ2-7; a weak D match, TRBD1 (6 bases). The ends were cut back, 1 base at V and 10 bases at J, with 17 bases in the middle. The CDR3 is 13 residues long. Germline CDR1 and CDR2: SQVTM and ANQGSEA. The CDR3 sequence: CSVEAVSGEGQYF. CDR3 DNA: TGCAGCGTTGAAGCGGTGTCAGGGGAAGGTCAGTACTTC.

The V gene is TRBV13, the J gene TRBJ2-7; D not resolved. The CDR3 extends over 14 amino acids. Germline V gene lookup returns CDR1 PRHDT and CDR2 FYEKMQ (reference sequence). Trimming shortened V by 5 bases and J by 2 bases, and 13 bases separated the two germline ends. This CDR3 reads CASSLKTGPYEQYF. Here the CDR3 DNA reads TGTGCCAGCAGCCTGAAGACCGGACCCTACGAGCAGTACTTC.